The rows below give T cell receptor beta chains drawn from one sample of a study of blood T cells in healthy people across ages. From the 5' RACE reads, TCRdb called clonotypes with MiXCR, one entry per CDR3 protein. The sample comprises about 1.4 million distinct CDR3 sequences, almost 60% of which are singletons, and under 8.5% rests with the top ten. Sequencing used blood. The receptor set was obtained from a man aged 18 to 29 in good health. CDR3s include the opening cysteine and the closing phenylalanine or tryptophan. The D gene is left open where the match is weak. Size is omitted from some rows. Given values are once, few, many or a class for expanded clones.

v_gene	j_gene	d_gene	abundance	CDR3nt	CDR3aa
TRBV27	TRBJ1-4	.	.	TGTGCCAGCAGTTTATTTTCTCTTTTTAACGGTAATGAAAAACTGTTTTTT	CASSLFSLFNGNEKLFF
TRBV6-1	TRBJ2-1	.	few	TGTGCCAGCAGTGAATCGACCAGTCTTGCGTTCTTC	CASSESTSLAFF
TRBV9	TRBJ2-7	.	once	TGTGCCAGCACAGTCAGATTCTACGAGCAGTACTTC	CASTVRFYEQYF
TRBV29-1	TRBJ2-1	TRBD1	.	TGCAGCGTTGTAGGAACCAGACAGGGTGGCAAGGAGCAGTTCTTC	CSVVGTRQGGKEQFF
TRBV4-2	TRBJ1-4	.	.	TGTGCCAGCAGCCAATACCTTGACCTGGGAAAACTGTTTTTT	CASSQYLDLGKLFF
TRBV10-2	TRBJ1-2	.	few	TGCGCCAGCAGTGAGTACTTGAACTATGGCTACACCTTC	CASSEYLNYGYTF
TRBV2	TRBJ2-5	.	.	TGTGCCAGCCAGGACCTTGGGGAGACCCAGTACTTC	CASQDLGETQYF
TRBV12-3/TRBV12-4	TRBJ1-1	.	.	TGTGCCAGCAGTTTTCGGCAGAACATGAACACTGAAGCTTTCTTT	CASSFRQNMNTEAFF
TRBV29-1	TRBJ1-1	.	.	TGCAGCGTTGCCGGGATATTGAACACTGAAGCTTTCTTT	CSVAGILNTEAFF
TRBV2	TRBJ2-7	.	.	TGTGCCATAGGCTCTTCAGTACGCGAGCAGTACTTC	CAIGSSVREQYF
TRBV6-5	TRBJ1-2	TRBD1	.	TGTGCCAGCAGTTATTCTGGGACAGGGGGCTACTCTAACTATGGCTACACCTTC	CASSYSGTGGYSNYGYTF
TRBV9	TRBJ2-5	TRBD2	.	TGTGCCAGCAGCTCCCATAGCGGGGCGAAACAAGAGACCCAGTACTTC	CASSSHSGAKQETQYF
TRBV20-1	TRBJ2-7	.	.	TGCAGTGCCGTCCGGGGAGCGGAAACAACCTACGAGCAGTACTTC	CSAVRGAETTYEQYF
TRBV7-8	TRBJ2-5	TRBD1	.	TGTGCCAGCAGCCACAGGACAGGGCAAGAGACCCAGTACTTC	CASSHRTGQETQYF
TRBV6-5	TRBJ2-2	.	.	TGTGCCAGCAGTTCCCCAGGGGTCGGGGAGCTGTTTTTT	CASSSPGVGELFF
TRBV12-3/TRBV12-4	TRBJ2-5	.	.	TGTGCCAGCAGGGGGCCAGAGACCCAGTACTTC	CASRGPETQYF
TRBV6-1	TRBJ1-2	.	few	TGTGCCAGCAGTTATGGCTACACCTTC	CASSYGYTF
TRBV3-1	TRBJ2-3	.	.	TGTGCCAGCAGCCAAGACCCCCTCGGAGGGAGGGATACGCAGTATTTT	CASSQDPLGGRDTQYF
TRBV4-3	TRBJ2-7	TRBD1	few	TGCGCCAGCAGCCAAGATTCCACAGGGGACTACGAGCAGTACTTC	CASSQDSTGDYEQYF